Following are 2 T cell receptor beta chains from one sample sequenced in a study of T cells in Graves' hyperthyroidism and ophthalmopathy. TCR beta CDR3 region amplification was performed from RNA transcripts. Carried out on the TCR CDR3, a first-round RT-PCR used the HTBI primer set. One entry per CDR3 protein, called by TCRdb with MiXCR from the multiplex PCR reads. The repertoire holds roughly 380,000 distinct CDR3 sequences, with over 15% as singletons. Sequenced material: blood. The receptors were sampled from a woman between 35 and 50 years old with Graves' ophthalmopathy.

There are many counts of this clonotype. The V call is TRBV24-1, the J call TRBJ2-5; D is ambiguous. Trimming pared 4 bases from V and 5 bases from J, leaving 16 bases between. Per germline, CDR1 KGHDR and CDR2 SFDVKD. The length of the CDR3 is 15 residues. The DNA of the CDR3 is TGTGCCACCAGTGAGGCTGACCGCCCAGACGAGACCCAGTACTTC. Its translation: CATSEADRPDETQYF.

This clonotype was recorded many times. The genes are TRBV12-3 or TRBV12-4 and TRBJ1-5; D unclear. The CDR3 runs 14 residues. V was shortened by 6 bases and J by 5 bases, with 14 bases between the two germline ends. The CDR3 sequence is CASRIRVGDQPQHF. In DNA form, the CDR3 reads TGTGCCAGCAGGATACGGGTTGGGGATCAGCCCCAGCATTTT.